These 6 T cell receptor beta chains originate from one sample sequenced in a study of OX40 agonist ivuxolimab in advanced cancers. Data came from immunoSEQ multiplex PCR; TCRdb stores just in-frame clones and leaves some out. The repertoire has tens of thousands of clones, 80% of them found once; the top ten carry roughly 4%. Source: CD4+ or CD8+ T cells sorted from blood, taken in a trial of the OX40 agonist ivuxolimab. The receptors stem from an adult with an advanced solid tumor such as melanoma, head and neck, liver or kidney cancer.

The chain recombines TRBV25-1 with TRBJ2-5; possible D gene TRBD1, 6 bases. The CDR3 consists of 13 residues. From germline, CDR1 is MGHDK and CDR2 SYGVNS. V was pared by 10 bases and J by 3 bases, with 15 bases between. For the CDR3, the DNA is TGTGCCATGGGGCCAGGGGATAAAGAGACCCAGTACTTC. This sequence encodes CAMGPGDKETQYF.

The chain carries TRBV18 and TRBJ1-1; D unresolved. The CDR3 covers 13 residues. The V end was cut by 6 bases, the J end by 2 bases, with 10 bases between. The germline gives CDR1 KGHSH, CDR2 LQKENI. The CDR3 sequence is CASSIAPNTEAFF. The CDR3 region has the DNA TGTGCCAGCTCCATTGCGCCAAACACTGAAGCTTTCTTT.

This chain links TRBV18 with TRBJ2-1; D unclear. Germline V gene data show CDR1 as KGHSH and CDR2 as LQKENI. This CDR3 has 13 residues. Trimming pared 2 bases from V and 1 base from J, leaving 3 bases between. The DNA of the CDR3 is TGTGCCAGCTCACCAGAATCCTACAATGAGCAGTTCTTC. This codes for CASSPESYNEQFF.

The chain carries TRBV5-4 and TRBJ1-1, with TRBD1 matching over 9 bases. Germline CDR1 SGHNT, CDR2 YYREEE (reference sequence). After removal of 4 bases from V and 2 bases from J, the junction contained 3 bases not matched to a gene. The CDR3 sequence is 14 residues long. The CDR3 region is CASSKGQGNTEAFF. DNA for the CDR3: TGTGCCAGCAGCAAGGGACAGGGCAACACTGAAGCTTTCTTT.

This clone was detected a few times. The rearrangement links TRBV19 to TRBJ2-7; the D is unclear. V gave up 2 bases and J gave up 7 bases, with 15 bases separating them. This CDR3 contains 14 residues. CDR1 LNHDA and CDR2 SQIVND come from the germline V gene (reference sequence). The chain's CDR3 is CASSISSRFSEQYF. In DNA form, the CDR3 reads TGTGCCAGTAGTATAAGCTCACGCTTTAGTGAGCAGTACTTC.

This sequence joins TRBV18 and TRBJ2-3; no clear D gene. This CDR3 spans 16 amino acids. V was cut by 1 base and J by 2 bases, with 13 bases left in between. Germline values: CDR1 KGHSH, CDR2 LQKENI. The CDR3 sequence: CASSPLVGPYTDTQYF. CDR3 in DNA: TGTGCCAGCTCACCACTTGTCGGGCCCTACACAGATACGCAGTATTTT.